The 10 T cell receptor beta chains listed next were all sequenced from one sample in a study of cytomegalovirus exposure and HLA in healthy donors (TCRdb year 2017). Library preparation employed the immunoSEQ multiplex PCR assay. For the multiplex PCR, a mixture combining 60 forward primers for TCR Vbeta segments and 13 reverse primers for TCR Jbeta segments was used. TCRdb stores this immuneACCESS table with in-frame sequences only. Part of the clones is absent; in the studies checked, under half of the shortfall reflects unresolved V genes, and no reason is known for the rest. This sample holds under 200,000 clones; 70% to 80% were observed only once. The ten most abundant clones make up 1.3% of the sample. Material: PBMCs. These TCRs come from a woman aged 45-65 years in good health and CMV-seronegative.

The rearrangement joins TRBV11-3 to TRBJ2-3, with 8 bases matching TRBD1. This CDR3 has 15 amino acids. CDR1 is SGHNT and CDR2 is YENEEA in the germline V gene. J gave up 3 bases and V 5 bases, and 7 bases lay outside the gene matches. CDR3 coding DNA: TGTGCCAGCAGCCCCGACAGGGGAGTAACAGATACGCAGTATTTT. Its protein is CASSPDRGVTDTQYF. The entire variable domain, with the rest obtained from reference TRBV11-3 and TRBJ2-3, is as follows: EAGVVQSPRYKIIEKKQPVAFWCNPISGHNTLYWYLQNLGQGPELLIRYENEEAVDDSQLPKDRFSAERLKGVDSTLKIQPAELGDSAVYLCASSPDRGVTDTQYFGPGTRLTVL.

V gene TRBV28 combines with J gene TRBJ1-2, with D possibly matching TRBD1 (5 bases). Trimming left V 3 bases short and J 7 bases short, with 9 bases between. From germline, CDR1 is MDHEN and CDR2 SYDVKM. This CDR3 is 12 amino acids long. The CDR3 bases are TGTGCCAGCAGTTTGGGGGGTATTGGCTACACCTTC. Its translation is CASSLGGIGYTF.

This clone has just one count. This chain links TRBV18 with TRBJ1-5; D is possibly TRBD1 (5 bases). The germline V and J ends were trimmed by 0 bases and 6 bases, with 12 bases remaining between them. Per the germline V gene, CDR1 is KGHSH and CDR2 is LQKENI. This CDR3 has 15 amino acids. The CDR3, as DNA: TGTGCCAGCTCACCACCTGGCGGGGGACTTCAGCCCCAGCATTTT. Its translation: CASSPPGGGLQPQHF.

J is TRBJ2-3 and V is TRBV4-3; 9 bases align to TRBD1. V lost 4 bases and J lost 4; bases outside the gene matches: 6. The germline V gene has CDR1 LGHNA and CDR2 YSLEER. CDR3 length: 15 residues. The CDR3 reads CASSLAGTGPDTQYF. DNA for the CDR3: TGCGCCAGCAGCCTCGCCGGGACAGGGCCAGATACGCAGTATTTT.

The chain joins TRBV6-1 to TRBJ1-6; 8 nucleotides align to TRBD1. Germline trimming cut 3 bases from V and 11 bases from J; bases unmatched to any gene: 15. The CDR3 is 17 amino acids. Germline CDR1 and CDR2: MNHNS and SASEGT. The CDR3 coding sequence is TGTGCCAGCAGTGAGTTTACGTTTCAGACAGGGGCGACACCCCTCCACTTT. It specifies CASSEFTFQTGATPLHF.

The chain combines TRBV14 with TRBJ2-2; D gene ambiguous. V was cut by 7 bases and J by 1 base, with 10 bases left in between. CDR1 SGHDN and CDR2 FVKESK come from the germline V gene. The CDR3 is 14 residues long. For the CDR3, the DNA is TGTGCCAGCAATCGGAACAGGAACACCGGGGAGCTGTTTTTT. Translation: CASNRNRNTGELFF.

CDR3 sequence reads: CSVELLAGGPSYIYEQFF. Here the CDR3 DNA reads TGCAGCGTTGAACTTTTGGCGGGAGGGCCTTCCTATATCTATGAGCAGTTCTTC. This chain links TRBV29-1 with TRBJ2-1, with TRBD2 matching 9 bases. The V gene end was trimmed by 2 bases and the J gene end by 8 bases; junction bases not matched to a gene: 19. The CDR3 length is 18 residues. Per germline, CDR1 SQVTM and CDR2 ANQGSEA.

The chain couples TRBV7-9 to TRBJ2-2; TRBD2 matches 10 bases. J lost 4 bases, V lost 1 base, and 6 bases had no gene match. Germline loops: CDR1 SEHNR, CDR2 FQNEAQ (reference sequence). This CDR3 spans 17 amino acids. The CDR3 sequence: CASSLGASGGGTGELFF. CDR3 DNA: TGTGCCAGCAGCTTAGGCGCTAGCGGGGGAGGCACCGGGGAGCTGTTTTTT.

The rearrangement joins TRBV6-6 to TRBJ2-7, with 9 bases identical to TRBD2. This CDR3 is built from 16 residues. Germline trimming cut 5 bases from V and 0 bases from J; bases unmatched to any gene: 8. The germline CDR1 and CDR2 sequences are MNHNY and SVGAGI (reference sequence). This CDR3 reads CASSSPTSGSSYEQYF. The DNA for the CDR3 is TGTGCCAGCAGTAGTCCGACTAGCGGAAGCTCCTACGAGCAGTACTTC.

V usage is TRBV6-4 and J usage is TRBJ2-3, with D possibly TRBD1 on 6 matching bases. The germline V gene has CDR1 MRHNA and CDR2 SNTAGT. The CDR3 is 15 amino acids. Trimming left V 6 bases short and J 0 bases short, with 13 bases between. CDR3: CASSPDRMSTDTQYF. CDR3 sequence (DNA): TGTGCCAGCAGCCCCGACAGGATGAGCACAGATACGCAGTATTTT.